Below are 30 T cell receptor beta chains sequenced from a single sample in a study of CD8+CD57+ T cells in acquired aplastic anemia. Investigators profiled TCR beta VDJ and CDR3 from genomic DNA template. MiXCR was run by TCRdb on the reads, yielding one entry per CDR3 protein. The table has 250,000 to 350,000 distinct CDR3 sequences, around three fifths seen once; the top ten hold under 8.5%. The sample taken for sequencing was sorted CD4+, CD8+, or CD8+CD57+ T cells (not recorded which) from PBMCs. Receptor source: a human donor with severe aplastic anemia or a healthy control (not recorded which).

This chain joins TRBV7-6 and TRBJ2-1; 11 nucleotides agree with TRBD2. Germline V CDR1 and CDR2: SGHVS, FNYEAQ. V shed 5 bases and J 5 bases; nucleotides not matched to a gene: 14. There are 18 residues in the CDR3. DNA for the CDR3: TGTGCCAGCAGCCTACGGGATGCCGGACTAGCGGGTAACAATGAGCAGTTCTTC. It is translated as CASSLRDAGLAGNNEQFF.

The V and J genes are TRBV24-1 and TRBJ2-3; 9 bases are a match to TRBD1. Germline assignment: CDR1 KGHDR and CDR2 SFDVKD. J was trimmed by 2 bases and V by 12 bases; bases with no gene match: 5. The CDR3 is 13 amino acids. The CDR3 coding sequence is TGTGCCGTTGGACAGGGGCTCACAGATACGCAGTATTTT. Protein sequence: CAVGQGLTDTQYF.

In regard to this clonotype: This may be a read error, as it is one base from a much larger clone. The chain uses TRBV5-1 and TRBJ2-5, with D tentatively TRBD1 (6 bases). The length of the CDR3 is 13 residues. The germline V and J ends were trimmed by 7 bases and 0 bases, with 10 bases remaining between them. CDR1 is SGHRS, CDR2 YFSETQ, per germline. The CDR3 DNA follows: TGCGCCAGCGGCACAGGGTACCAAGAGACCCAGTACTTC. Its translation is CASGTGYQETQYF.

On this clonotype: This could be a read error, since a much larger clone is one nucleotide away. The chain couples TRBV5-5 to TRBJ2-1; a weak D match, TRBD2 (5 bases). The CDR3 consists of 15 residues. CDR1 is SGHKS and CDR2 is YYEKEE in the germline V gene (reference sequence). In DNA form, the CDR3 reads TGTGCCAGCGGCTTAACGACGCGGGCCTACAATGAGCAGTTCTTC. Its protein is CASGLTTRAYNEQFF.

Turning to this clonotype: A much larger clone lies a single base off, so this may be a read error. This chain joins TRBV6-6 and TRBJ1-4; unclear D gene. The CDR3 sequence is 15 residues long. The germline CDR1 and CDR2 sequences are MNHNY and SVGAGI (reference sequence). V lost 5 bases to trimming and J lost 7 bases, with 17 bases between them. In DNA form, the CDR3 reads TGTGCCAGCAGTGATCAGCGGCCTTTAGGTGAAAAACTGTTTTTT. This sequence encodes CASSDQRPLGEKLFF.

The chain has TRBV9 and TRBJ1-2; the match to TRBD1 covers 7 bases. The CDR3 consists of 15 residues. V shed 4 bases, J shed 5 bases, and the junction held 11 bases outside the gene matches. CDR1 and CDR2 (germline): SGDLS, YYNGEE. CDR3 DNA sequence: TGTGCCAGCAGCATAACACCGGGACAGCCATATGGCTACACCTTC. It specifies CASSITPGQPYGYTF.

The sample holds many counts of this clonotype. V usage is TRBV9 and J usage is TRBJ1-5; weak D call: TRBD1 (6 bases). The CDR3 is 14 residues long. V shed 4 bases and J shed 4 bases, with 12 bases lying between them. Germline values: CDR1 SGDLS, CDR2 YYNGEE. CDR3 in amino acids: CASSLRGGNQPQHF. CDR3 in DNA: TGTGCCAGCAGCCTCAGGGGTGGGAATCAGCCCCAGCATTTT.

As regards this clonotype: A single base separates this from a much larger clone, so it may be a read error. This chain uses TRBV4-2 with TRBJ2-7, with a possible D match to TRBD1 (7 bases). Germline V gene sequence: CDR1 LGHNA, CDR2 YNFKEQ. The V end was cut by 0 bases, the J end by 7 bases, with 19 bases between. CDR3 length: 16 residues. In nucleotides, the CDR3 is TGTGCCAGCAGCCAAGACCAGGGGGGCCTCCCCAATGAGCAGTACTTC. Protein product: CASSQDQGGLPNEQYF.

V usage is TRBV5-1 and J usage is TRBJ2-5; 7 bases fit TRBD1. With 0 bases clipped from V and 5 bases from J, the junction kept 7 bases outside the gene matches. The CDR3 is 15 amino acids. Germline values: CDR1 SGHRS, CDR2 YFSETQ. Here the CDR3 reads CASSLARQGQETQYF. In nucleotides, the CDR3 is TGCGCCAGCAGCTTGGCGAGACAGGGACAGGAGACCCAGTACTTC.

The CDR3 sequence: CASSSNAGGYEQYF. The CDR3 nucleotides read TGTGCCAGCAGTTCTAATGCGGGGGGGTACGAGCAGTACTTC. The chain recombines TRBV12-5 with TRBJ2-7; 9 bases align to TRBD2. Germline V gene data show CDR1 as LGHNT and CDR2 as FRNRAP. CDR3 length equals 14 residues.

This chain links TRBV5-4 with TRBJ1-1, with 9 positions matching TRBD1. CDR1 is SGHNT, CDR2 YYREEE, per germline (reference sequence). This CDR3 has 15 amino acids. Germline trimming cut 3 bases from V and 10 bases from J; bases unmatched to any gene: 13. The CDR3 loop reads CASSSGADRGRAAFF. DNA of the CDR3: TGTGCCAGCAGCTCGGGCGCGGACAGGGGTCGGGCAGCTTTCTTT. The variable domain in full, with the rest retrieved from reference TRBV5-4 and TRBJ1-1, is ETGVTQSPTHLIKTRGQQVTLRCSSQSGHNTVSWYQQALGQGPQFIFQYYREEENGRGNFPPRFSGLQFPNYSSELNVNALELDDSALYLCASSSGADRGRAAFFGQGTRLTVV.

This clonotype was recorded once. The CDR3 protein is CASMGERNTEAFF. CDR3 nucleotide sequence: TGTGCCAGCATGGGGGAACGAAACACTGAAGCTTTCTTT. The chain has TRBV2 and TRBJ1-1, with D possibly matching TRBD1 (5 bases). Trimming took off 7 bases at V and 2 bases at J, with 11 bases between the two ends. Germline V gene lookup returns CDR1 SNHLY and CDR2 FYNNEI. CDR3 size: 13 residues.

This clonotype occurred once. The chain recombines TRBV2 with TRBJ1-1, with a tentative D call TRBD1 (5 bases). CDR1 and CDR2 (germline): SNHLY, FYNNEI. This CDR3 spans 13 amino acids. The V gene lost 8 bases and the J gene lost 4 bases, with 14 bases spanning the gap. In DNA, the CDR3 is TGTGCCAGCGAGGGACTTAGGGGCACTGAAGCTTTCTTT. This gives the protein CASEGLRGTEAFF.

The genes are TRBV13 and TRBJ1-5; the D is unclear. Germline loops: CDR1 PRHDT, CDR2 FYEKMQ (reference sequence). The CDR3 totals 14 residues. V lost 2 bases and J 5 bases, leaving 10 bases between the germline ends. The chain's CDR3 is CASSLRYNHQPQHF. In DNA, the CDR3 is TGTGCCAGCAGCTTAAGATACAACCATCAGCCCCAGCATTTT.

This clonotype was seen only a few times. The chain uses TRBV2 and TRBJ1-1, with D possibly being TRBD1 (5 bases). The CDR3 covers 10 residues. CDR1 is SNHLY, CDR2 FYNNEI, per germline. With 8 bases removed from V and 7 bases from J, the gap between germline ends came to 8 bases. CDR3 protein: CASGGREAFF. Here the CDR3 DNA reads TGTGCCAGCGGGGGACGTGAAGCTTTCTTT.

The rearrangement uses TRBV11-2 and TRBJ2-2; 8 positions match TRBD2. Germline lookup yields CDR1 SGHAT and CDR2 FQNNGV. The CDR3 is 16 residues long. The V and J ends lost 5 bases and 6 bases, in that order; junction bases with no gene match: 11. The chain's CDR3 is CASSPPGGELAGELFF. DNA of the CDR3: TGTGCCAGCAGCCCTCCCGGGGGGGAGCTGGCCGGGGAGCTGTTTTTT.

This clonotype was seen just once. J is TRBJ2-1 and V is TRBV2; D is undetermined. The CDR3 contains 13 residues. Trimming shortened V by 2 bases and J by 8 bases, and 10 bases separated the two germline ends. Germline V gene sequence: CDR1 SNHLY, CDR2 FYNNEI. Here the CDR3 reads CASSELPADEQFF. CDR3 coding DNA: TGTGCCAGCAGTGAACTCCCGGCTGATGAGCAGTTCTTC.

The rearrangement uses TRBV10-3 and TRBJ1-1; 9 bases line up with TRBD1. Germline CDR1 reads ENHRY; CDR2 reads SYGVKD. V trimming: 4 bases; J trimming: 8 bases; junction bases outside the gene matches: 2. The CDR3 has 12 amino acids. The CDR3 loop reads CAISGTGEEAFF. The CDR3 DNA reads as TGTGCCATCAGTGGGACAGGGGAAGAAGCTTTCTTT.

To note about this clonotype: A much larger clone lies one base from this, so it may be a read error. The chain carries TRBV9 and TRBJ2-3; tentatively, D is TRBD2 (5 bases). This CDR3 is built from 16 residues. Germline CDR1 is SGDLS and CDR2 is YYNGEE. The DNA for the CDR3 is TGCGCCAGCAGCCAAGATTGGGCACGGGGTCCCGATACGCGGTATTTT. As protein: CASSQDWARGPDTRYF.

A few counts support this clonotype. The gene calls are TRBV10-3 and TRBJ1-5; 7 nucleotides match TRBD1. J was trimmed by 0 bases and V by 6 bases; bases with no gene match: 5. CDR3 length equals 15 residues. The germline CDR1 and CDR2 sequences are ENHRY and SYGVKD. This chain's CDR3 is CAIRAGGGSNQPQHF. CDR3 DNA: TGTGCCATCAGGGCAGGGGGGGGTAGCAATCAGCCCCAGCATTTT.

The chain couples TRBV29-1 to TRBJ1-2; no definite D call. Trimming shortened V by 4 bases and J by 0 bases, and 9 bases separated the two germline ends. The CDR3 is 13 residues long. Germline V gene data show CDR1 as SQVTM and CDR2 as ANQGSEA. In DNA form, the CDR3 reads TGCAGCGTTGGCCGTGAATCTAACTATGGCTACACCTTC. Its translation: CSVGRESNYGYTF.

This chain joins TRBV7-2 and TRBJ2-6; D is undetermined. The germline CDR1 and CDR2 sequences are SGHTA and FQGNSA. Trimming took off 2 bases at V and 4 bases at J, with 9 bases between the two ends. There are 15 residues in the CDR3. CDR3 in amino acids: CASSLWDSGANVLTF. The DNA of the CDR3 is TGTGCCAGCAGCTTATGGGATTCCGGGGCCAACGTCCTGACTTTC. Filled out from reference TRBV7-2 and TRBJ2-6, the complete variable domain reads GAGVSQSPSNKVTEKGKDVELRCDPISGHTALYWYRQSLGQGLEFLIYFQGNSAPDKSGLPSDRFSAERTGGSVSTLTIQRTQQEDSAVYLCASSLWDSGANVLTFGAGSRLTVL.

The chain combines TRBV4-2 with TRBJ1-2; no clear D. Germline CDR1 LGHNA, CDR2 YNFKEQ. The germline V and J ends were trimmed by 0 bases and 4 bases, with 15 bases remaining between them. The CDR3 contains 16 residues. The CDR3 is CASSQDRAESSYGYTF. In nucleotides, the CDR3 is TGTGCCAGCAGCCAAGATCGGGCAGAAAGTTCCTATGGCTACACCTTC.

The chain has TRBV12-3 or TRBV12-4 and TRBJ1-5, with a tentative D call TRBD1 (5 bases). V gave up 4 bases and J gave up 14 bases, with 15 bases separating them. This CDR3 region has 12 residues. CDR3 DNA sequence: TGTGCCAGCAGTTCCGGGACTTTCTACGAGCATTTT. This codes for CASSSGTFYEHF.

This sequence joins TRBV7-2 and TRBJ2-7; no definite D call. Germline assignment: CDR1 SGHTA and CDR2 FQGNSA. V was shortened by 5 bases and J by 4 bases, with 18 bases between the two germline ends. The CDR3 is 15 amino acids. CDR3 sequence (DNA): TGTGCCAGCAGCCCGATGGCAGCGAAATTTTACGAGCAGTACTTC. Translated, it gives CASSPMAAKFYEQYF.

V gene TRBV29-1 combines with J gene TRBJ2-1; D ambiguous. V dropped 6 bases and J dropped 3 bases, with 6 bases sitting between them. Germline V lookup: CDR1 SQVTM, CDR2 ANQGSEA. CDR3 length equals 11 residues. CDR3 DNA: TGCAGCGTCCCCAGCTACAATGAGCAGTTCTTC. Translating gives CSVPSYNEQFF.

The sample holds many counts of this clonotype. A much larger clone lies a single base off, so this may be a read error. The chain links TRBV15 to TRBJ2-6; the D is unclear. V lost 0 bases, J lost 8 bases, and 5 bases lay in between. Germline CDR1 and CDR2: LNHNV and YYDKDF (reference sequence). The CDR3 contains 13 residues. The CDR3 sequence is CATSRDVPNVLTF. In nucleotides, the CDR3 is TGTGCCACCAGCAGAGATGTACCCAACGTCCTGACTTTC.

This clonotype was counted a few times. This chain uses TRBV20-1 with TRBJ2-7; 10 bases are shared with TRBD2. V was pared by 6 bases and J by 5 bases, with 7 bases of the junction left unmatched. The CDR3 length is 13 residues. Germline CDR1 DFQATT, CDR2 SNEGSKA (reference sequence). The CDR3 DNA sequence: TGCAGTGCCACGACTAGCGGGTTACACGAGCAGTACTTC. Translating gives CSATTSGLHEQYF.

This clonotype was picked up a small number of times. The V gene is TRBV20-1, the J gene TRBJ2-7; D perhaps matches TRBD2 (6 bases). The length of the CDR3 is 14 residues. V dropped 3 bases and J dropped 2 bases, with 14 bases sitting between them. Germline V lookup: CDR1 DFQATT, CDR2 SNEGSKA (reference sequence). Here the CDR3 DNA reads TGCAGTGCTAGTGACGGGAGAGTCGCCTACGAGCAGTACTTC. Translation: CSASDGRVAYEQYF.

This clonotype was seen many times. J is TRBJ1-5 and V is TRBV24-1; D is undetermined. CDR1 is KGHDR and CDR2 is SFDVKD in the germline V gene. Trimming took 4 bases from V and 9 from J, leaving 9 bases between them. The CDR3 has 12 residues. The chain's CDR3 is CATSDFGGPQHF. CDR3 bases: TGTGCCACCAGTGACTTTGGTGGGCCCCAGCATTTT.